The 10 T cell receptor beta chains below were found in one sample sequenced in a study of cytomegalovirus exposure and HLA in healthy donors. Amplification used 60 Vbeta primers and 13 Jbeta primers. This table comes from immunoSEQ multiplex PCR, and its TCRdb copy is limited to in-frame clones, with some not included. The sample has roughly 250,000 clones, under 80% seen once; the top ten hold under 3%. Sequenced material: PBMCs. The receptors derive from a female donor in good health and CMV-seronegative.

The CDR3 DNA reads as TGCGCCAGCAGCCACAATATCGGGACAGGAGGAAACACCATATATTTT. Its translation is CASSHNIGTGGNTIYF. The chain is built from TRBV4-1 and TRBJ1-3, with 8 bases that match TRBD1. The CDR3 runs to 16 residues. Germline assignment: CDR1 MGHRA and CDR2 YSYEKL. The J segment lost 4 bases and the V segment lost 3 bases, leaving 8 bases of the junction unmatched.

The rearrangement uses TRBV18 and TRBJ2-4; TRBD1 agrees at 10 bases. The CDR3 spans 15 residues. The trim removed 5 bases at V and 7 bases at J, leaving 8 bases unmatched. Germline V gene lookup returns CDR1 KGHSH and CDR2 LQKENI. The DNA of the CDR3 is TGTGCCAGCTCATTAGGGACAGGGGATGGGAACATTCAGTACTTC. Amino acid sequence: CASSLGTGDGNIQYF.

The chain carries TRBV12-5 and TRBJ2-5, with D uncertain. V was clipped by 6 bases and J by 1 base, with 12 bases between them. CDR3 length: 14 residues. Germline CDR1 and CDR2: LGHNT and FRNRAP. The chain's CDR3 is CASGNGLPQETQYF. The CDR3 nucleotides are TGTGCTAGTGGCAATGGGCTACCCCAAGAGACCCAGTACTTC.

With respect to this clone: Because it lacks the conserved phenylalanine or tryptophan at the end, this CDR3 is likely a read error. The gene calls are TRBV6-5 and TRBJ1-5, with no clear D. Trimming left V 3 bases short and J 1 base short, with 7 bases between. Germline loops: CDR1 MNHEY, CDR2 SVGAGI. The CDR3 has 14 residues. The CDR3, as DNA: TGTGCCAGCAGTTATAGCAGAAGCAATCAGCCCCAGCATCTT. The encoded protein is CASSYSRSNQPQHL.

A word on this clone: Sequence at one end of the junction differs from germline and may be a read error. The DNA of the CDR3 is TGTGCCAGCAGCTTGGGTCAGCGCCCTTCCTTC. This gives the protein CASSLGQRPSF. The rearrangement links TRBV11-3 to TRBJ1-2; unclear D gene. The CDR3 sequence is 11 residues long. CDR1 and CDR2 from the germline V gene are SGHNT and YENEEA.

The chain couples TRBV18 to TRBJ2-2; 8 bases are shared with TRBD2. Germline-derived CDR1 and CDR2 are KGHSH and LQKENI. V was pared by 3 bases and J by 5 bases, with 5 bases of the junction left unmatched. The CDR3 runs 15 residues. CDR3 DNA: TGTGCCAGCTCACCGCGGGAGGCAGGTACCGGGGAGCTGTTTTTT. Protein sequence: CASSPREAGTGELFF.

The chain links TRBV5-6 to TRBJ2-5; 9 positions match TRBD1. The end of the DNA is better explained by TRBJ2-7, so the J call may be wrong. CDR1 and CDR2 (germline): SGHDT, YYEEEE. This CDR3 comprises 14 residues. CDR3 sequence (DNA): TGTGCCAGCAGCTTGACCGGGACAGGGAACGAGCAGTACTTC. Translation gives CASSLTGTGNEQYF.

This clone was counted between two and nine times. Within the sample, other DNA sequences also encode this same CDR3. CDR3 nucleotides: TGTGCCAGCAGCTTAGCCGGAGGCACCGGGGAGCTGTTTTTT. Translated: CASSLAGGTGELFF. The chain recombines TRBV7-2 with TRBJ2-2, with a possible D match to TRBD2 (5 bases). This CDR3 is built from 14 residues. The V gene lost 0 bases and the J gene lost 4 bases, with 6 bases spanning the gap. The germline CDR1 and CDR2 sequences are SGHTA and FQGNSA.

This clone was seen a single time. The chain joins TRBV5-8 to TRBJ2-3, with D maybe TRBD2 (6 bases). Germline values: CDR1 SGHTS, CDR2 YDEGEE. There are 15 residues in the CDR3. With 0 bases removed from V and 1 base from J, the gap between germline ends came to 9 bases. The CDR3 here is CASSLEAGGTDTQYF. As DNA, the CDR3 is TGTGCCAGCAGCTTGGAAGCGGGCGGCACAGATACGCAGTATTTT.

The chain joins TRBV5-1 to TRBJ2-1; D is possibly TRBD2 (6 bases). Trimming cost V 1 base and J 2 bases, with 19 bases left between them. The CDR3 runs 18 residues. Looked up from germline, CDR1 is SGHRS and CDR2 is YFSETQ. CDR3 nucleotides: TGCGCCAGCAGCTTGCGACCCTCGGCGGGAACGGCCTACAATGAGCAGTTCTTC. It codes for CASSLRPSAGTAYNEQFF.